The T cell receptor beta chain under discussion was sequenced for a study of T cells in Graves' hyperthyroidism and ophthalmopathy. V lost 4 bases and J lost 7; bases outside the gene matches: 9. The germline V gene encodes CDR1 DFQATT and CDR2 SNEGSKA (reference sequence). This CDR3 is built from 14 residues. Amplification of TCR beta CDR3 regions used RNA as the template. TCR CDR3 underwent first-round RT-PCR with the HTBI primer set. TCRdb reprocessed the multiplex PCR reads via MiXCR and lists one record per CDR3 protein. This repertoire shows 500,000 to 650,000 distinct CDR3 sequences, 17% found once; its top ten account for under 20%. The diagnostic basis comprised clinical symptoms, serum thyroxine and TRAb, thyroid ultrasound and orbital computed tomography.

The chain uses TRBV20-1 and TRBJ2-2, with TRBD2 matching 7 bases. Source material: blood. This sequence originates from a woman between 18 and 29 years old with Graves' ophthalmopathy. The CDR3 sequence: CSAKWGAGSGELFF. The CDR3 DNA reads as TGCAGTGCTAAGTGGGGAGCGGGGAGCGGGGAGCTGTTTTTT.